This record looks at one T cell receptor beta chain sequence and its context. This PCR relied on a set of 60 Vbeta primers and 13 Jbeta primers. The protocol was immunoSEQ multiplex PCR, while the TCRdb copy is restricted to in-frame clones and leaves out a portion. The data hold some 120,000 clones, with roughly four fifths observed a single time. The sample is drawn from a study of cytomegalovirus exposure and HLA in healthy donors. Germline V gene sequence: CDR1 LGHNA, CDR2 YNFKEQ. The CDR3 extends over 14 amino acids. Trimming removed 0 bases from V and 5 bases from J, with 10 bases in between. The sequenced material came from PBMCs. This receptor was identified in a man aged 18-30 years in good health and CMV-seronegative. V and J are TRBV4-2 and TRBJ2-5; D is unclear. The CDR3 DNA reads TGTGCCAGCAGCCAAGAAGGAGTGGAGGAGACCCAGTACTTC. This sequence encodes CASSQEGVEETQYF.